The sequence of this TCR beta chain was determined in a study of blood T cells in healthy people across ages. The wider study: About one barcoded beta molecule was captured per two T cells (by template switching). The study, taken as a whole, reports: Comparison with aged donors showed that long-lived donors had more naive CD4+ cells and higher diversity. Older age coincided with a roughly linear decline in TCR beta diversity per million T cells.

Each sample yielded at least 6 million isolated PBMCs. The use of a sample-barcoded 5' primer and a J-beta primer mix characterized a second PCR of roughly 7 to 11 cycles. TCRdb re-derived calls from the 5' RACE reads in MiXCR, one entry per CDR3 protein. The sample has about 640,000 distinct CDR3 sequences, 25% to 30% seen once. The CDR3 is made up of 13 amino acids. Germline CDR1 reads LNHDA; CDR2 reads SQIVND (reference sequence). V lost 6 bases and J 3 bases, leaving 11 bases between the germline ends. This clonotype was counted between two and nine times. The antigen is not known. This TCR was recovered from a woman of 80 years or more in good health. V is TRBV19 and J is TRBJ1-1; no reliable D call. Sequencing used blood. CDR3 protein: CASRSHGDTEAFF. CDR3 nucleotide sequence: TGTGCCAGTAGGAGTCATGGGGACACTGAAGCTTTCTTT.